The clone carrying this T cell receptor (beta chain) was detected many times. Ineligible for inclusion were patients with other autoimmune diseases, uncontrolled infections, pregnancy or lactation. The authors diagnosed from clinical symptoms, serum thyroxine, TRAb, thyroid ultrasound and orbital computed tomography. The germline CDR1 and CDR2 sequences are MGHDK and SYGVNS. V trimming: 3 bases; J trimming: 6 bases; junction bases outside the gene matches: 11. CDR3 length: 15 residues. Researchers took RNA transcripts and amplified TCR beta CDR3 regions from them. Scientists carried out first-round RT-PCR using HTBI primers and then a second-round multiplex PCR. MiXCR was run by TCRdb on the multiplex PCR reads, yielding one entry per CDR3 protein. The top ten clones hold 7.1% of a sample with over 500,000 distinct CDR3 sequences, about 20% of them seen once. The record originates from a study of Graves' ophthalmopathy and Graves' hyperthyroidism.

The chain recombines TRBV25-1 with TRBJ2-7; 7 nucleotides align to TRBD1. Specimen: peripheral blood. The receptor was derived from a young woman with stable Graves' hyperthyroidism. Some clones in this sample may be carry-over from other donors' samples. The CDR3 bases are TGTGCCAGCAGTGACCTTCGGACAGGTCTTGGCGAGCAGTACTTC. Translating gives CASSDLRTGLGEQYF.